The 5 T cell receptor beta chains presented below share a single source sample, sequenced in a study of regulatory T cells in long-lasting Graves disease (dated by TCRdb to the early 2020s). The library relied on multiplex PCR. These reads were obtained on an Illumina HiSeq 4000. TCR beta libraries were built with iRepertoire HTBI primers and Arm-PCR amplification of CDR3 regions. The public reads were run again by TCRdb, first through fastp at Q25 and then through MiXCR, and only productive beta chains were kept. When rows share a CDR3 protein, they turn into one entry using the most common DNA and genes. The sample contains approximately 470,000 distinct CDR3 sequences, 15% to 20% of them found a single time. More than 9% of the sample lies in the top ten. In light of the paper, this sample's time point label describes: newly diagnosed GD, antithyroid drugs for less than 3 months. For both TCR sequencing and RNA sequencing, RNA was extracted from PBMCs using TRIzol.

This sample also appeared in a second study, on T cells in Graves' hyperthyroidism and ophthalmopathy.

The sequences come from peripheral blood mononuclear cells (PBMCs), collected at new diagnosis, from a patient treated with antithyroid drugs. The receptors derive from a man aged 40-50 years with Graves disease. Donor details come from another sample of the same person, matched by shared clones.

This clonotype was counted many times. V usage is TRBV28 and J usage is TRBJ2-7; the D gene could be TRBD1 or TRBD2 (6 bases each). There are 15 residues in the CDR3. Germline-derived CDR1 and CDR2 are MDHEN and SYDVKM. V was shortened by 5 bases and J by 0 bases, with 14 bases between the two germline ends. DNA of the CDR3: TGTGCCAGCAGTCCGGGGGCCCTCAGCTCCTACGAGCAGTACTTC. This sequence encodes CASSPGALSSYEQYF. Complete variable domain (other parts from reference TRBV28 and TRBJ2-7): DVKVTQSSRYLVKRTGEKVFLECVQDMDHENMFWYRQDPGLGLRLIYFSYDVKMKEKGDIPEGYSVSREKKERFSLILESASTNQTSMYLCASSPGALSSYEQYFGPGTRLTVT.

The chain links TRBV6-5 to TRBJ2-7; D might be TRBD1 (6 bases). Germline-derived CDR1 and CDR2 are MNHEY and SVGAGI. This CDR3 is built from 16 residues. The V end was cut by 0 bases, the J end by 0 bases, with 12 bases between. CDR3 nucleotide sequence: TGTGCCAGCAGTTACTCCAGGAGACAGGACTCCTACGAGCAGTACTTC. Translated: CASSYSRRQDSYEQYF.

This clonotype appeared many times. The rearrangement joins TRBV4-1 to TRBJ2-2, with D hard to call. The length of the CDR3 is 15 residues. V was cut by 4 bases and J by 2 bases, with 11 bases left in between. The germline V gene has CDR1 MGHRA and CDR2 YSYEKL. This chain's CDR3 is CASSLRVLNTGELFF. CDR3 nucleotides: TGCGCCAGCAGCCTCCGGGTCCTTAACACCGGGGAGCTGTTTTTT.

Points on this clonotype: A single base separates this from a much larger clone, so it may be a read error. V and J are TRBV13 and TRBJ2-3; weak D call: TRBD2 (7 bases). The CDR3 is 17 residues long. Germline V lookup: CDR1 PRHDT, CDR2 FYEKMQ (reference sequence). The CDR3 is CASSFSTSGRGGDAQYF. Written as DNA, the CDR3 is TGTGCCAGCAGCTTTTCCACGTCTGGGAGGGGGGGAGATGCGCAGTATTTT. The whole variable domain, filled in from reference TRBV13 and TRBJ2-3, reads AAGVIQSPRHLIKEKRETATLKCYPIPRHDTVYWYQQGPGQDPQFLISFYEKMQSDKGSIPDRFSAQQFSDYHSELNMSSLELGDSALYFCASSFSTSGRGGDAQYFGPGTRLTVL.

This clonotype was seen repeatedly, ten times or more. V is TRBV6-2 or TRBV6-3 and J is TRBJ1-1, with 7 bases that match TRBD1. Trimming removed 8 bases from V and 4 bases from J; junction bases left unmatched: 16. Germline V gives CDR1 MNHEY, CDR2 SVGEGT. CDR3 length: 16 residues. The CDR3 DNA sequence: TGTGCCAGCCAGGGACAGACTCACCTAAAGGGCACTGAAGCTTTCTTT. This encodes CASQGQTHLKGTEAFF.